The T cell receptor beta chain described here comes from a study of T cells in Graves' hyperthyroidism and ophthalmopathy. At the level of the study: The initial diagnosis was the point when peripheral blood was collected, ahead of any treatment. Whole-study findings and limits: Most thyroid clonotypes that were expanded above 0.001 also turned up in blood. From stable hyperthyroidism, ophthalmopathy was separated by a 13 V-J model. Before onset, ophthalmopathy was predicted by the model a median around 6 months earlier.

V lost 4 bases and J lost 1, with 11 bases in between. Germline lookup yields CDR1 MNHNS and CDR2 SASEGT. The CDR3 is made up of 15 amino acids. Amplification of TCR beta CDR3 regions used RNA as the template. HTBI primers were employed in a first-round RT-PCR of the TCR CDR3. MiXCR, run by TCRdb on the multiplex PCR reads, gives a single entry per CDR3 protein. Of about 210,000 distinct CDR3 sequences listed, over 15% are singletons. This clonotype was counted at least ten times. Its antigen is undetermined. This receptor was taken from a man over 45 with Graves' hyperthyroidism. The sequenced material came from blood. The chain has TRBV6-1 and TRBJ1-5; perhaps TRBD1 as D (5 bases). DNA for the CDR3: TGTGCCAGCAGTGTATACAGGCCGAGCAATCAGCCCCAGCATTTT. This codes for CASSVYRPSNQPQHF.